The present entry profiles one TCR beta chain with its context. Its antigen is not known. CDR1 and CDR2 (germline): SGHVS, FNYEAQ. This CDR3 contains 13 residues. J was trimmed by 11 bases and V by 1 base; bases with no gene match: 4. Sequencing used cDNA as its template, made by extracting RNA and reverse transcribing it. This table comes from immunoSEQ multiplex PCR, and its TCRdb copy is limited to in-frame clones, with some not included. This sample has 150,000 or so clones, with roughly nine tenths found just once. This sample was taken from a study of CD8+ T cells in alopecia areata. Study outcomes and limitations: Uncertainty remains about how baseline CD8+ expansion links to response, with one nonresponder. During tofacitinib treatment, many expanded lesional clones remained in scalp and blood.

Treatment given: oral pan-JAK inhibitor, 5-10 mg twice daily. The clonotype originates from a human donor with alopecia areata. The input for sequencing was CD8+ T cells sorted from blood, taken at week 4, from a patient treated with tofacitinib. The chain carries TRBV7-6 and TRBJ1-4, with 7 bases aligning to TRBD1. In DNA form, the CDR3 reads TGTGCCAGCAGCTTAGGGGCAGGGGGTAAACTGTTTTTT. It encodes CASSLGAGGKLFF.